This TCR beta chain was captured in a study of OX40 agonist ivuxolimab in advanced cancers. Germline assignment: CDR1 ENHRY and CDR2 SYGVKD. This CDR3 comprises 14 residues. Germline trimming cut 7 bases from V and 8 bases from J; bases unmatched to any gene: 6. Method: immunoSEQ multiplex PCR; TCRdb's copy keeps in-frame clones and lacks some. This table has 60,000 to 90,000 clones, 65% to 90% appearing once. V and J are TRBV10-3 and TRBJ2-1, with 12 positions matching TRBD1. Sequenced material: CD4+ or CD8+ T cells sorted from blood, taken in a trial of the OX40 agonist ivuxolimab. The TCR comes from an adult with an advanced solid tumor such as melanoma, head and neck, liver or kidney cancer. CDR3 residues: CAINTGTGGDEQFF. In DNA form, the CDR3 reads TGTGCCATCAACACCGGGACAGGGGGCGATGAGCAGTTCTTC.